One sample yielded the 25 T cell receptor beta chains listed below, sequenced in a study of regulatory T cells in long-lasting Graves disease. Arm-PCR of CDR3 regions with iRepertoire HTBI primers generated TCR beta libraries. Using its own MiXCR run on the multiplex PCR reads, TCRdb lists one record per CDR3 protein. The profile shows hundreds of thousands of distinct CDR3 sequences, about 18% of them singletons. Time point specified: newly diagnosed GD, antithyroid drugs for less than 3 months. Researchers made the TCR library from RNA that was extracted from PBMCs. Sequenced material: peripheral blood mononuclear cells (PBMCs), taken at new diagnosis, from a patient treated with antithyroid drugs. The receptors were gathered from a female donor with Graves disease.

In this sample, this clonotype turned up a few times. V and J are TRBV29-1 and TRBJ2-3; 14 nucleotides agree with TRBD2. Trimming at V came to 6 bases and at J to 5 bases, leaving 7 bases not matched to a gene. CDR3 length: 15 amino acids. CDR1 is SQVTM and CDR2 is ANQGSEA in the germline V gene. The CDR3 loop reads CSVPGLAGAKDTQYF. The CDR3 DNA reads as TGCAGCGTCCCGGGACTAGCGGGAGCAAAAGATACGCAGTATTTT.

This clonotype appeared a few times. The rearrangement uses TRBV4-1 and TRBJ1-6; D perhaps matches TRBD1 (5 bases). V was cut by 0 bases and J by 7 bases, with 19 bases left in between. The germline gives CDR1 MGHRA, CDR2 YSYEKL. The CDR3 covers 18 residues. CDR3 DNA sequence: TGCGCCAGCAGCCAAGATGTCTCCGGGGCAGGGACGAATTCACCCCTCCACTTT. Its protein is CASSQDVSGAGTNSPLHF.

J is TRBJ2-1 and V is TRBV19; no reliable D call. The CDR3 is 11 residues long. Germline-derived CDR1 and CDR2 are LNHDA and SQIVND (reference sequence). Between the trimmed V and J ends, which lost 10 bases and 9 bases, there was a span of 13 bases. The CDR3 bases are TGTGCCACTACCATAGCACTTGAGCAGTTCTTC. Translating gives CATTIALEQFF.

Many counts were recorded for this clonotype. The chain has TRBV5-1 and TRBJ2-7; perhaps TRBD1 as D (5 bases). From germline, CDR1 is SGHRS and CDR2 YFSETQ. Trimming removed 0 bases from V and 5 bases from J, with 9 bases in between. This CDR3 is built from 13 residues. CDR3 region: CASSLARQNEQYF. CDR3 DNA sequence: TGCGCCAGCAGCTTGGCTCGACAGAACGAGCAGTACTTC.

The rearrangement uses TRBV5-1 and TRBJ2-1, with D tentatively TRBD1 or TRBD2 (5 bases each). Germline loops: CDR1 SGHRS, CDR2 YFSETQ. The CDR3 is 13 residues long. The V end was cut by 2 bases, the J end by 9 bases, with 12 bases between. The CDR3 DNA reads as TGCGCCAGCAGCTTCGGGGCGGGCGGTGAGCAGTTCTTC. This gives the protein CASSFGAGGEQFF.

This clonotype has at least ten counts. The CDR3 region has the DNA TGTGCCTGGAGTGGGAGGGCAGGCGGGGGGTATCAGCCCCAGCATTTT. This gives the protein CAWSGRAGGGYQPQHF. The chain combines TRBV30 with TRBJ1-5; tentative D call: TRBD1 (5 bases). There are 16 residues in the CDR3. V lost 1 base and J lost 5, with 18 bases in between. Looked up from germline, CDR1 is GTSNPN and CDR2 is SVGIG (reference sequence).

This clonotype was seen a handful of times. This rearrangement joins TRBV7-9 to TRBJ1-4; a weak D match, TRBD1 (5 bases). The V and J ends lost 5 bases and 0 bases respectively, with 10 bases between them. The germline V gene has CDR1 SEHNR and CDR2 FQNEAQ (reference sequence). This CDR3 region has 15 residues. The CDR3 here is CASSPDRATNEKLFF. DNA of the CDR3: TGTGCCAGCAGCCCCGACAGAGCAACTAATGAAAAACTGTTTTTT.

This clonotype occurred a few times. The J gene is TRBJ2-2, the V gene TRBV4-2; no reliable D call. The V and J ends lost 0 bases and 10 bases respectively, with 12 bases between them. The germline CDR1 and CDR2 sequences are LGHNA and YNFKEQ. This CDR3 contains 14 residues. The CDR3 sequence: CASSQEGSDPELFF. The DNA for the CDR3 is TGTGCCAGCAGCCAAGAGGGGTCTGACCCGGAGCTGTTTTTT.

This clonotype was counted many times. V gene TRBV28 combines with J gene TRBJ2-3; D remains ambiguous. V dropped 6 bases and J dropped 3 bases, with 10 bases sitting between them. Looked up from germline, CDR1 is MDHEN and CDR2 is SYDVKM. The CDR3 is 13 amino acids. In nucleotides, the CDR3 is TGTGCCAGCAGCCCGTTAAATACAGATACGCAGTATTTT. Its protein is CASSPLNTDTQYF.

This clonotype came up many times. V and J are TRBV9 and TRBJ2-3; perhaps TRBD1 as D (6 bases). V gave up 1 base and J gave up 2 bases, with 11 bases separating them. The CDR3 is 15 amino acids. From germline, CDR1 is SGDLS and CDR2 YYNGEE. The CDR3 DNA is TGTGCCAGCAGCGTATCAGGACAGATCACAGATACGCAGTATTTT. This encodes CASSVSGQITDTQYF.

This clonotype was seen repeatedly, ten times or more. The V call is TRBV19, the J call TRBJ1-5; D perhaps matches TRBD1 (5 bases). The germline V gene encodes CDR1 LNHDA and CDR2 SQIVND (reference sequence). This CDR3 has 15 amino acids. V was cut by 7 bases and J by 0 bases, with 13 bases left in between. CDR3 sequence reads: CASTPGLTSNQPQHF. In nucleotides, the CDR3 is TGTGCCAGTACCCCGGGGCTAACTAGCAATCAGCCCCAGCATTTT.

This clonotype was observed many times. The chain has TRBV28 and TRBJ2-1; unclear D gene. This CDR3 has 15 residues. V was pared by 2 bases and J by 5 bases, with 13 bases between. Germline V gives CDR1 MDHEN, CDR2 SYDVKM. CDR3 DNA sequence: TGTGCCAGCAGTTTACTTTCCGGTCTCGACAATGAGCAGTTCTTC. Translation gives CASSLLSGLDNEQFF.

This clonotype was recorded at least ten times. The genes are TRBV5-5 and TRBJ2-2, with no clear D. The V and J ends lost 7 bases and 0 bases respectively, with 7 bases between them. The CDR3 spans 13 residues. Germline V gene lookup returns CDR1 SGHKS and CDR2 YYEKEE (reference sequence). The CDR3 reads CASCSSNTGELFF. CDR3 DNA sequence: TGTGCCAGCTGCTCGTCGAACACCGGGGAGCTGTTTTTT.

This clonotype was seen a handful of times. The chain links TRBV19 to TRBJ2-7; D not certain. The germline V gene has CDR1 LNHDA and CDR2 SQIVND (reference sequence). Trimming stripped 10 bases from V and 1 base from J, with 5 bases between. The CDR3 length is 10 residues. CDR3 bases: TGTGCCAACCCATCCTACGAGCAGTACTTC. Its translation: CANPSYEQYF.

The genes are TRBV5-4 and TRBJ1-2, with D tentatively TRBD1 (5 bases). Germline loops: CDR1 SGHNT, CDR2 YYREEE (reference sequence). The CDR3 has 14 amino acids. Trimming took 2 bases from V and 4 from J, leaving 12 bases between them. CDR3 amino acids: CASSFPGAGYGYTF. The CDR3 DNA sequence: TGTGCCAGCAGCTTCCCCGGGGCGGGCTATGGCTACACCTTC.

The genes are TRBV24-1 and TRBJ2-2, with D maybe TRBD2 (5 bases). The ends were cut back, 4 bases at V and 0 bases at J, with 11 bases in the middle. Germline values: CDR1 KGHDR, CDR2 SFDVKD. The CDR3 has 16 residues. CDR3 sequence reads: CATSERATSNTGELFF. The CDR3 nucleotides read TGTGCCACCAGTGAGAGGGCGACATCGAACACCGGGGAGCTGTTTTTT.

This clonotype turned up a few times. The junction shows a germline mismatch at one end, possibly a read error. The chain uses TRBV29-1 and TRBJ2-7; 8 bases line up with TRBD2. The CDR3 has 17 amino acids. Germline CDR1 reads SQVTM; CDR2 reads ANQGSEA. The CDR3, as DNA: TGCAGCTTTGAAGATCCGGGACTAGGTGGAGCGGGACTGGAGCAGTACTTC. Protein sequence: CSFEDPGLGGAGLEQYF.

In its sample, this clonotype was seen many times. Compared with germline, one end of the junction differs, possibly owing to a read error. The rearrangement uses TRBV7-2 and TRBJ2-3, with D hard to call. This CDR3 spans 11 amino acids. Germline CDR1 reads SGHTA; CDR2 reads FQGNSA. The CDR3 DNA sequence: TGTGCCAGCAGCTTCACATTACACCTCTCCTTT. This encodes CASSFTLHLSF.

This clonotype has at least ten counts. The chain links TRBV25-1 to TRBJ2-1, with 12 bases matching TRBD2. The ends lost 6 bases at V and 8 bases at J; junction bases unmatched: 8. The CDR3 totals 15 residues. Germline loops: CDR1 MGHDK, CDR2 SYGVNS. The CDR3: CASSRLAGDQDEQFF. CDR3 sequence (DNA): TGTGCCAGCAGCAGACTAGCGGGAGATCAGGATGAGCAGTTCTTC.

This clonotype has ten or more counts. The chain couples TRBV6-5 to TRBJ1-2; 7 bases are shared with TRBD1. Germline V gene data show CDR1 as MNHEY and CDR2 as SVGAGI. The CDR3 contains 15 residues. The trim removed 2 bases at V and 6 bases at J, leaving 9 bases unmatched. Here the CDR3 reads CASSYQEGTEDGYTF. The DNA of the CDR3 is TGTGCCAGCAGTTACCAAGAAGGGACAGAGGATGGCTACACCTTC.

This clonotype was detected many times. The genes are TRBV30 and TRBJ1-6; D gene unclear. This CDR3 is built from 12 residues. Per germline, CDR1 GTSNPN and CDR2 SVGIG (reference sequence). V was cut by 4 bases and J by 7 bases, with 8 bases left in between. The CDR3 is CAWNLRNSPLHF. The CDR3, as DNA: TGTGCCTGGAACCTAAGGAATTCACCCCTCCACTTT.

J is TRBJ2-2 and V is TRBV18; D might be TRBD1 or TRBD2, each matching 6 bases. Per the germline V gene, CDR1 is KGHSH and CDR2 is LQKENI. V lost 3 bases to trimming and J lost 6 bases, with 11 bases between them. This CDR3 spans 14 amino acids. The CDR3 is CASSPLRGAGELFF. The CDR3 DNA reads TGTGCCAGCTCACCCCTGAGGGGGGCCGGGGAGCTGTTTTTT. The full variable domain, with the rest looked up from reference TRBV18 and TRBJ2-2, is NAGVMQNPRHLVRRRGQEARLRCSPMKGHSHVYWYRQLPEEGLKFMVYLQKENIIDESGMPKERFSAEFPKEGPSILRIQQVVRGDSAAYFCASSPLRGAGELFFGEGSRLTVL.

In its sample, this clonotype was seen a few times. The CDR3 here is CASSPGTSSLSGANVLTF. The CDR3 DNA sequence: TGTGCCAGCAGCCCCGGGACTAGCTCCCTCTCTGGGGCCAACGTCCTGACTTTC. V and J are TRBV11-3 and TRBJ2-6; TRBD2 matches at 9 bases. CDR1 SGHNT and CDR2 YENEEA come from the germline V gene. The CDR3 has 18 amino acids. With 5 bases clipped from V and 0 bases from J, the junction kept 8 bases outside the gene matches. The variable domain in full, completed from reference TRBV11-3 and TRBJ2-6, reads EAGVVQSPRYKIIEKKQPVAFWCNPISGHNTLYWYLQNLGQGPELLIRYENEEAVDDSQLPKDRFSAERLKGVDSTLKIQPAELGDSAVYLCASSPGTSSLSGANVLTFGAGSRLTVL.

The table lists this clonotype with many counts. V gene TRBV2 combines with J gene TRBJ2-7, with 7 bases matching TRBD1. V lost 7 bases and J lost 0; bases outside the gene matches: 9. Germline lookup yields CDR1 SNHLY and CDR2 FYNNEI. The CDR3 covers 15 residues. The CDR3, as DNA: TGTGCCAGCACTTTGGGGACAGTGCCCTCCTACGAGCAGTACTTC. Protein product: CASTLGTVPSYEQYF. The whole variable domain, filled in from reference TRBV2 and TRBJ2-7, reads EPEVTQTPSHQVTQMGQEVILRCVPISNHLYFYWYRQILGQKVEFLVSFYNNEISEKSEIFDDQFSVERPDGSNFTLKIRSTKLEDSAMYFCASTLGTVPSYEQYFGPGTRLTVT.

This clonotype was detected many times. Written as DNA, the CDR3 is TGTGCCAGCAGTTCTGGACAGGGGAGGGAAAAACTGTTTTTT. Translating gives CASSSGQGREKLFF. The chain joins TRBV12-3 or TRBV12-4 to TRBJ1-4, with TRBD1 identical over 9 bases. The CDR3 is made up of 14 amino acids. Trimming at V came to 4 bases and at J to 8 bases, leaving 5 bases not matched to a gene.